This record covers a single TCR beta chain. Assay: immunoSEQ multiplex PCR; the TCRdb copy retains only in-frame clones and omits some. The table shows approximately 56,000 clones, with roughly 89% occurring only once. The data were obtained in a study of blood T cell repertoires in COVID-19. Seattle participants joined during active infection and were tracked over time. The sample consisted of peripheral blood. The receptor was derived from a woman in her sixties with COVID-19, enrolled during active disease.

The CDR3 DNA sequence: TGTGCCACCAGTGATCTCTGGACAGGGTCTGTCGGGGAGCTGTTTTTT. Translating gives CATSDLWTGSVGELFF. V is TRBV24-1 and J is TRBJ2-2, with 8 bases fitting TRBD1. Germline V gives CDR1 KGHDR, CDR2 SFDVKD. This CDR3 comprises 16 residues. V was pared by 3 bases and J by 7 bases, with 9 bases of the junction left unmatched.